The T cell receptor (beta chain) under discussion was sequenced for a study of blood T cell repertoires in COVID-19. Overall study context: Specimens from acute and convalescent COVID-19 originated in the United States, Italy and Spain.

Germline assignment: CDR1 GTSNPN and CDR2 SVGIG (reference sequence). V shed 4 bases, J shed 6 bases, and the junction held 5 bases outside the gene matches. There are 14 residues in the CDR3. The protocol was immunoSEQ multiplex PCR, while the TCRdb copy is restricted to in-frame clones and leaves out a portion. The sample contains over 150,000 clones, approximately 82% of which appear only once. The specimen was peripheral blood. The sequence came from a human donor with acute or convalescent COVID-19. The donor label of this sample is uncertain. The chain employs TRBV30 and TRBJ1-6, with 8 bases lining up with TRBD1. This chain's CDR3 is CAWTQGASNSPLHF. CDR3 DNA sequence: TGTGCCTGGACCCAGGGGGCGAGTAATTCACCCCTCCACTTT.